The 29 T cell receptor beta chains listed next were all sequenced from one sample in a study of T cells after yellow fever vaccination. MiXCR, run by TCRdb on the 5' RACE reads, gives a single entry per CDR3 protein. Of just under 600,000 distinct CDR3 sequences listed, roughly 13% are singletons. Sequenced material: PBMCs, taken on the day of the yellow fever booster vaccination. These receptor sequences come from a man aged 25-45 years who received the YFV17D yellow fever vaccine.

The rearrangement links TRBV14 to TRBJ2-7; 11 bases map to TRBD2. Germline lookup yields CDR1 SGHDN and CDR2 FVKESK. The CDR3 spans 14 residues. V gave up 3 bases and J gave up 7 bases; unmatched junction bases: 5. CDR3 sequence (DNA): TGTGCCAGCAGCCAGACGGGGACTAGCGGTGAGCAGTACTTC. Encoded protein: CASSQTGTSGEQYF.

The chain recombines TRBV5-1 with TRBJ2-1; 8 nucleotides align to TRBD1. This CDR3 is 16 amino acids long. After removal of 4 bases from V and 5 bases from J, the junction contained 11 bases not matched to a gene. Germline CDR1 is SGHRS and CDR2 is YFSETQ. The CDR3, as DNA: TGCGCCAGCAGCATCCCGCAGGGGGCGTTCGACAATGAGCAGTTCTTC. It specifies CASSIPQGAFDNEQFF.

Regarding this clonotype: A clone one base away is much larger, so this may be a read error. The CDR3 loop is CSAQALRTSGKNEQFF. For the CDR3, the DNA is TGCAGTGCCCAGGCCCTCCGGACTAGCGGGAAGAATGAGCAGTTCTTC. The chain has TRBV20-1 and TRBJ2-1; 12 bases fit TRBD2. The junction had 13 bases not matched to a gene; V was cut back by 6 bases and J by 7 bases. Germline CDR1 and CDR2: DFQATT and SNEGSKA (reference sequence). This CDR3 is built from 16 residues.

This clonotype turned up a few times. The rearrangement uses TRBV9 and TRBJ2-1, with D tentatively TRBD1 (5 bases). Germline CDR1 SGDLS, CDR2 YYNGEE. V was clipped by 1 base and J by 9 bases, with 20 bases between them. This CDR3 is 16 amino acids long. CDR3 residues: CASSVSPTRAHLEQFF. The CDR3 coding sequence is TGTGCCAGCAGCGTATCCCCAACCAGGGCCCACCTTGAGCAGTTCTTC. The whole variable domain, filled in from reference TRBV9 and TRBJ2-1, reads DSGVTQTPKHLITATGQRVTLRCSPRSGDLSVYWYQQSLDQGLQFLIQYYNGEERAKGNILERFSAQQFPDLHSELNLSSLELGDSALYFCASSVSPTRAHLEQFFGPGTRLTVL.

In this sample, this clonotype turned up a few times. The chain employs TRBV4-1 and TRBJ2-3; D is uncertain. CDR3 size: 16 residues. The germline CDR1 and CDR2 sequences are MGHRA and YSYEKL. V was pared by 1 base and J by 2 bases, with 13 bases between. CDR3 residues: CASSQGVGPSTDTQYF. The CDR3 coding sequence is TGCGCCAGCAGCCAAGGGGTGGGCCCTTCCACAGATACGCAGTATTTT.

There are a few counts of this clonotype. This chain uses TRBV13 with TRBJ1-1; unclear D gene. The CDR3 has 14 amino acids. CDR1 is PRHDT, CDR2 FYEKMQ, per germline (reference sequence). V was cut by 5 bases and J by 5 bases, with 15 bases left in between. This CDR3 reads CASSPRSGETEAFF. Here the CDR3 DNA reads TGTGCCAGCAGCCCTCGGTCCGGGGAGACTGAAGCTTTCTTT.

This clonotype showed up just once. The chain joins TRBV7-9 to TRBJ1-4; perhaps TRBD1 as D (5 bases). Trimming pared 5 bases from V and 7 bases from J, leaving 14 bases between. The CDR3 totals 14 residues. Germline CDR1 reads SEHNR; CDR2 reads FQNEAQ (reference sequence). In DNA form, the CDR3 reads TGTGCCAGCAGCGAAAAGGGGACTGGTGAAAAACTGTTTTTT. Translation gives CASSEKGTGEKLFF.

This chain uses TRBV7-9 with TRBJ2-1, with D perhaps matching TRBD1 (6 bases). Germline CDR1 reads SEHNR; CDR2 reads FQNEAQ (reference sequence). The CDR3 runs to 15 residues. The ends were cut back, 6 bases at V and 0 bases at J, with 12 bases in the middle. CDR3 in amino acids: CASSLQGTSYNEQFF. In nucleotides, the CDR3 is TGTGCCAGCAGTCTCCAGGGGACCTCCTACAATGAGCAGTTCTTC. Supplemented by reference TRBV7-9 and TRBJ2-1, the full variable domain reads DTGVSQNPRHKITKRGQNVTFRCDPISEHNRLYWYRQTLGQGPEFLTYFQNEAQLEKSRLLSDRFSAERPKGSFSTLEIQRTEQGDSAMYLCASSLQGTSYNEQFFGPGTRLTVL.

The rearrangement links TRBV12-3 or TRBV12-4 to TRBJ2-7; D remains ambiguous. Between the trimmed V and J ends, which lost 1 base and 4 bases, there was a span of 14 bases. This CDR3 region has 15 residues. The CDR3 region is CASSLEFSTSYEQYF. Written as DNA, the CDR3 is TGTGCCAGCAGTTTAGAGTTTTCAACCAGTTACGAGCAGTACTTC.

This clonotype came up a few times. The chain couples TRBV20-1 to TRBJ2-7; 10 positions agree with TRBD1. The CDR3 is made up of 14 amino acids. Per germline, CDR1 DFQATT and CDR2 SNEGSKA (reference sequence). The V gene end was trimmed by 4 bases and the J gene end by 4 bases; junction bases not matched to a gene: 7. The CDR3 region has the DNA TGCAGTGCTATCGGACAGGGGGAAGCATACGAGCAGTACTTC. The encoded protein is CSAIGQGEAYEQYF.

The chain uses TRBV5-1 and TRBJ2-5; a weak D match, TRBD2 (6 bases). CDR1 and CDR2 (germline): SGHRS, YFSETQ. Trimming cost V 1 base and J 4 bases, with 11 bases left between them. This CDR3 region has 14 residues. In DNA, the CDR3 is TGCGCCAGCAGCTTGATTGTGGAGGGAGAGACCCAGTACTTC. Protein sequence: CASSLIVEGETQYF.

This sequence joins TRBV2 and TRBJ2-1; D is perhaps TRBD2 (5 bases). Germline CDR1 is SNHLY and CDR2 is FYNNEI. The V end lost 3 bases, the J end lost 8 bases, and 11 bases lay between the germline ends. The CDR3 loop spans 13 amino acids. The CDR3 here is CASSERVWDEQFF. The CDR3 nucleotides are TGTGCCAGCAGTGAGCGGGTGTGGGATGAGCAGTTCTTC.

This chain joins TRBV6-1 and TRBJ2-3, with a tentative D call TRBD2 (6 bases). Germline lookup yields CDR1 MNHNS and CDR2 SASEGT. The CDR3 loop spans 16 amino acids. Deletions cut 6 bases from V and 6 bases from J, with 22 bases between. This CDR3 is CASSSRDSNMKDTQYF. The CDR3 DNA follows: TGTGCCAGCAGCAGCCGGGACTCCAATATGAAGGATACGCAGTATTTT.

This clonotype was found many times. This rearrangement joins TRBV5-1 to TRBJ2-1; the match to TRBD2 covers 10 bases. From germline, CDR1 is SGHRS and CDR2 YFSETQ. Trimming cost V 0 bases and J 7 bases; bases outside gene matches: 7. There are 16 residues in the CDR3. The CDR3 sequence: CASSLDPAGGFNEQFF. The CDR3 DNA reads TGCGCCAGCAGCTTGGATCCAGCGGGAGGGTTTAATGAGCAGTTCTTC.

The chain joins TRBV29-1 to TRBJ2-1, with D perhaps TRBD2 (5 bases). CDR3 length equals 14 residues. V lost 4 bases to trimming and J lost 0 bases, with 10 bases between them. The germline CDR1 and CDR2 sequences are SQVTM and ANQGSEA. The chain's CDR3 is CSVVEGSSYNEQFF. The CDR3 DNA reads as TGCAGCGTTGTCGAGGGAAGCTCCTACAATGAGCAGTTCTTC.

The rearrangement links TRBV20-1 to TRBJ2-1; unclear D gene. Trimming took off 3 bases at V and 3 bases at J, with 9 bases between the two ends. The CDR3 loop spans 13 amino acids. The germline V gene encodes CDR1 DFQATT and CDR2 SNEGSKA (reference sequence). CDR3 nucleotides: TGCAGTGCTAGGGCGACCGACTACAATGAGCAGTTCTTC. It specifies CSARATDYNEQFF.

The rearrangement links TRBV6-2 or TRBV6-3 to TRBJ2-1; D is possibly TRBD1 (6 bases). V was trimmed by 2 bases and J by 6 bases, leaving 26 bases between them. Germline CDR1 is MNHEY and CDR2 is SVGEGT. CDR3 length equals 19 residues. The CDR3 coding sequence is TGTGCCAGCAGTTACCTTCCCCGGGACAACACTTATTTTTCCAATGAGCAGTTCTTC. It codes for CASSYLPRDNTYFSNEQFF.

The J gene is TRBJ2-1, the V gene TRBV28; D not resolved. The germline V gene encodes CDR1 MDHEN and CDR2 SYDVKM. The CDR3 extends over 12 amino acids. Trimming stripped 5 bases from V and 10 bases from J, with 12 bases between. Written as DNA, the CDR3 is TGTGCCAGCAGTACACCCCTCCGGGAGCAGTTCTTC. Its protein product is CASSTPLREQFF.

The CDR3 region has the DNA TGTGCCACCAGTGACAACACCGGGGTTTCGAATGAGCAGTTCTTC. The encoded protein is CATSDNTGVSNEQFF. The rearrangement joins TRBV24-1 to TRBJ2-1; the D gene is possibly TRBD2 (5 bases). Trimming removed 4 bases from V and 7 bases from J, with 16 bases in between. This CDR3 spans 15 amino acids. CDR1 and CDR2 (germline): KGHDR, SFDVKD.

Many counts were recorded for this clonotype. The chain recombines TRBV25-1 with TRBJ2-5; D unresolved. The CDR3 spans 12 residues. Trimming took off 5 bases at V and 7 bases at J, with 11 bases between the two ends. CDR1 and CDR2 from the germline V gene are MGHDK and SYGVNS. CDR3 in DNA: TGTGCCAGCAGTATGGTTAACGGGACCCAGTACTTC. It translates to CASSMVNGTQYF.

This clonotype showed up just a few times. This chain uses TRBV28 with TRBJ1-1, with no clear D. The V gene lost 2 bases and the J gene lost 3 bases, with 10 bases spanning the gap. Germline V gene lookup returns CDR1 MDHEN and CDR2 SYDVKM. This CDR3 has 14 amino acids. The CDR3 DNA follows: TGTGCCAGCAGTTTACAGCCCCGGGACACTGAAGCTTTCTTT. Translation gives CASSLQPRDTEAFF.

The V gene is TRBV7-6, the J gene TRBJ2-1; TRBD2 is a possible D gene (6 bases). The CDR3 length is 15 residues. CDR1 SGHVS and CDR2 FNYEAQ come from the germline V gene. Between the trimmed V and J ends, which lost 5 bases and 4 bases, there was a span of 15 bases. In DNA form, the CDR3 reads TGTGCCAGCAGCCCAGAGGACGGGGGATACAATGAGCAGTTCTTC. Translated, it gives CASSPEDGGYNEQFF.

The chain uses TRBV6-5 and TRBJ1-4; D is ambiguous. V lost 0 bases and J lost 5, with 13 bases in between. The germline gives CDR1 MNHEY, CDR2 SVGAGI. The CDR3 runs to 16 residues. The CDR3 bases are TGTGCCAGCAGTTACTCAGTACTGGGTTTAAATGAAAAACTGTTTTTT. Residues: CASSYSVLGLNEKLFF.

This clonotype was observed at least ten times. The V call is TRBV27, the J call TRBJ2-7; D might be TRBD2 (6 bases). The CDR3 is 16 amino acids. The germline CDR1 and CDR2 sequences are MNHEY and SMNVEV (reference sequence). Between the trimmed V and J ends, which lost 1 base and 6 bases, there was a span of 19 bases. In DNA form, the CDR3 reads TGTGCCAGCAGTTTATGGTCGCGGACTACCCTTAGCGAGCAGTACTTC. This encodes CASSLWSRTTLSEQYF.

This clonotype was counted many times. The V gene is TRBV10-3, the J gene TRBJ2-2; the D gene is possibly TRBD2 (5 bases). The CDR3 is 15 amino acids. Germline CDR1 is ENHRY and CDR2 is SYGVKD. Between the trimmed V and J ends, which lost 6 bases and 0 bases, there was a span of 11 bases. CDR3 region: CAISQTNPNTGELFF. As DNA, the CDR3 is TGTGCCATCAGCCAGACTAATCCGAACACCGGGGAGCTGTTTTTT.

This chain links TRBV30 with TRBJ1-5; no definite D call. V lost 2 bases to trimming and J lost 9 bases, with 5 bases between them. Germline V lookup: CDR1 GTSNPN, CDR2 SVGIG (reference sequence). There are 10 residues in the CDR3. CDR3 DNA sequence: TGTGCCTGGAGTCCCAGGCCCCAGCATTTT. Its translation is CAWSPRPQHF.

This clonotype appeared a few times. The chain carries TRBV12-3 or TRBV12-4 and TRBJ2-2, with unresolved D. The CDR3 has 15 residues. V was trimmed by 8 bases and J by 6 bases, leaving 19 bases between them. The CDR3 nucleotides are TGTGCCAGCCGTTCCTTTTTAGCTGGAGCCGGGGAGCTGTTTTTT. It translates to CASRSFLAGAGELFF.

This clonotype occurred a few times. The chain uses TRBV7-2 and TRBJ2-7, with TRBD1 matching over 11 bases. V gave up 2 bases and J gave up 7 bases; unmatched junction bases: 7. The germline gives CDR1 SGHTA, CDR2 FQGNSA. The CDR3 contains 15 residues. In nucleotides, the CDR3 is TGTGCCAGCAGCTTAAGGACAGGGGGCTTATTGGAGCAGTACTTC. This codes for CASSLRTGGLLEQYF.

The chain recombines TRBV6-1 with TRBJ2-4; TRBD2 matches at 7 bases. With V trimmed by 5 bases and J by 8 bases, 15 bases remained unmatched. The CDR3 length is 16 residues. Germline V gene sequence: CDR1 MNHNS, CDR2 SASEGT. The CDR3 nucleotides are TGTGCCAGCAGTCGCTCTAGCGGCTCAAGGGGAGACATTCAGTACTTC. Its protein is CASSRSSGSRGDIQYF.